One T cell receptor beta chain is described in this entry. Its antigen target is currently unknown. Per-base qualities were not stored, and no clone one base away is much larger. The data are from a study of technical replicates of blood from several donors (dated by TCRdb to about 2017). The method was the immunoSEQ multiplex PCR assay. The table comes from immuneACCESS by way of TCRdb, which keeps in-frame sequences with V and J called. Part of the clones is missing from these tables; in studies checked, under half for an unresolved V gene and the rest for unknown reasons. In this sample the table shows more than 65,000 clones, approximately 96% of which occur a single time. The ten top clones hold approximately 0.3% of the sample. CDR1 and CDR2, per the germline V gene (reference sequence), are GTSNPN and SVGIG. Its CDR3 holds 14 amino acids, cysteine through phenylalanine. Only CDR3 DNA is held: 42 bases, read in frame from base 1. V is reduced by 3 bases and J by 4 bases, leaving a spacing of 10 bases between them.

The receptor's source is a human donor in good health. The chain joins TRBV30 to TRBJ2-6; the D gene is not confidently resolved. Input material: T cells isolated from PBMCs. The CDR3 reads CAWRYVGGANVLTF. In nucleotides, the sequence is TGTGCCTGGAGATATGTCGGGGGGGCCAACGTCCTGACTTTC.